This T cell receptor (beta chain) was captured in a study of blood T cell repertoires in COVID-19. Profiled with immunoSEQ multiplex PCR; TCRdb holds only in-frame clones, not every one. The table records some 220,000 clones, approximately 84% of them present only once. This clone was detected a few times. The receptor's source is a man over 45 who had recovered from COVID-19. The sequenced material came from peripheral blood.

The CDR3 DNA follows: TGCGCCAGCAGCTTGATGCGGGGGGCCAGAGAGACCCAGTACTTC. Translating it yields CASSLMRGARETQYF. The J gene is TRBJ2-5, the V gene TRBV5-1; 8 bases agree with TRBD2. V shed 1 base and J 4 bases; nucleotides not matched to a gene: 6. The CDR3 runs 15 residues. Germline V gives CDR1 SGHRS, CDR2 YFSETQ.